The clone carrying this T cell receptor (beta chain) was observed many times. This sample is drawn from a study of identical twins. A universal primer site was incorporated via template switching, and the cDNA contained unique molecular identifiers. A single record per CDR3 protein comes from TCRdb applying MiXCR to the 5' RACE reads. The repertoire holds 640,000 or so distinct CDR3 sequences, with roughly 6% as singletons. The source is a man aged 18 to 29 in good health. The sample was naive T cells sorted from blood.

CDR3 nucleotides: TGCAGTGCTAGACGGGACAGGGAGACCCAGTACTTC. It is translated as CSARRDRETQYF. The rearrangement uses TRBV20-1 and TRBJ2-5, with 8 positions matching TRBD1. The V and J ends lost 2 bases and 5 bases, in that order; junction bases with no gene match: 1. The germline gives CDR1 DFQATT, CDR2 SNEGSKA (reference sequence). The CDR3 is 12 residues long.